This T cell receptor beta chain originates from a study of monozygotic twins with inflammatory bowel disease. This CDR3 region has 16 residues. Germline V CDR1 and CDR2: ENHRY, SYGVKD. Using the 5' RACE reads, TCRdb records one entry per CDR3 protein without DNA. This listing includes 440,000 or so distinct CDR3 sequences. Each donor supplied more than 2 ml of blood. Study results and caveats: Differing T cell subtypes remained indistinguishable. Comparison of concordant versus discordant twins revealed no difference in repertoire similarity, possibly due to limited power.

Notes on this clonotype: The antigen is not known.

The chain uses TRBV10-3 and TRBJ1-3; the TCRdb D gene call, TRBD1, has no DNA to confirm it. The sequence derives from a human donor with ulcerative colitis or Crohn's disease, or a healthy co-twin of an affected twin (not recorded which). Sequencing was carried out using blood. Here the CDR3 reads CAISETGGANGNTIYF.